This record covers a single TCR beta chain. The CDR3 covers 17 residues. This sample is part of a study of shared clonotypes between healthy human individuals. CD45RO-negative, CCR7-positively selected cells formed the naive CD8 fraction, excluding terminally differentiated effector memory CD45RA+ cells. Deep-level settings were used for running the assay. Sequenced by immunoSEQ multiplex PCR; TCRdb stores in-frame clones only, minus some. The data contain roughly 890,000 clones, 80% to 95% of them singletons. This rearrangement joins TRBV21-1 to TRBJ2-2; TRBD2 is the table's D call and was not checked against the DNA. TRBV21-1 is a pseudogene. The sequence was obtained from a man aged 25 to 40 in good health. The sample was naive CD8+ T cells sorted from blood. CDR3 protein: CASSKVGGRPHTGELFF. In nucleotides, the CDR3 is TGTGCCAGCAGCAAAGTGGGCGGGCGCCCCCACACCGGGGAGCTGTTTTTT.